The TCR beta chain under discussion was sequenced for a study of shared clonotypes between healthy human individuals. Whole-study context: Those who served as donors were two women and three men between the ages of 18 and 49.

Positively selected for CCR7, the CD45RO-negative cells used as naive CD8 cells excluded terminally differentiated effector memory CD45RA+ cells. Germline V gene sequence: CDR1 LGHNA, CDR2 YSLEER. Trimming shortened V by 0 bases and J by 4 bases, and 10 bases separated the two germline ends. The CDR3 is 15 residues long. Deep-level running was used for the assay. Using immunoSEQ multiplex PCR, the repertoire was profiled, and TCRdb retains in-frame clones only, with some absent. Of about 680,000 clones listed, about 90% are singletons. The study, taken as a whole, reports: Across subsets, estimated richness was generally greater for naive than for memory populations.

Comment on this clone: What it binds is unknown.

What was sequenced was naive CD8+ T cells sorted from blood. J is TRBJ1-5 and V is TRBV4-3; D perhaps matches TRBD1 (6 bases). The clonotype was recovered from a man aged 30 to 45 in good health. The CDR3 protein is CASSQETGSNQPQHF. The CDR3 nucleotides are TGCGCCAGCAGCCAAGAGACAGGTTCAAATCAGCCCCAGCATTTT.